This entry lists 28 T cell receptor beta chains sequenced from one sample in a study of OX40 agonist ivuxolimab in advanced cancers. Method: immunoSEQ multiplex PCR; TCRdb's copy keeps in-frame clones and lacks some. The sample holds around 100,000 clones, roughly 90% seen once. The specimen was CD4+ or CD8+ T cells sorted from blood, collected in a trial of the OX40 agonist ivuxolimab. These receptors were collected from an adult with an advanced solid tumor such as melanoma, head and neck, liver or kidney cancer.

The J gene is TRBJ1-4, the V gene TRBV5-1, with 10 bases matching TRBD1. The CDR3 extends over 15 amino acids. Unmatched junction bases numbered 4, after V lost 2 bases and J lost 6 bases. Germline CDR1 and CDR2: SGHRS and YFSETQ. As DNA, the CDR3 is TGCGCCAGCAGCTTAACCGGGACAGGGGATGAAAAACTGTTTTTT. Its protein is CASSLTGTGDEKLFF.

This clone was observed a few times. J is TRBJ1-1 and V is TRBV19; D is ambiguous. The CDR3 is made up of 13 amino acids. Germline-derived CDR1 and CDR2 are LNHDA and SQIVND (reference sequence). Deletions cut 6 bases from V and 0 bases from J, with 8 bases between. The CDR3 loop reads CASRLGMNTEAFF. CDR3 bases: TGTGCCAGTAGATTAGGGATGAACACTGAAGCTTTCTTT.

The V call is TRBV14, the J call TRBJ2-7, with D unclear. Germline V gene lookup returns CDR1 SGHDN and CDR2 FVKESK. This CDR3 is built from 15 residues. Trimming stripped 0 bases from V and 6 bases from J, with 15 bases between. DNA of the CDR3: TGTGCCAGCAGCCAAGAAAATCCCCGGCGAGGCGAGCAGTACTTC. Translated: CASSQENPRRGEQYF.

This rearrangement joins TRBV7-2 to TRBJ2-1, with D perhaps matching TRBD2 (7 bases). CDR3 size: 14 residues. V shed 8 bases and J shed 4 bases, with 15 bases lying between them. The germline gives CDR1 SGHTA, CDR2 FQGNSA. This chain's CDR3 is CASLRGGLYNEQFF. The CDR3, as DNA: TGTGCCAGCTTAAGGGGGGGGCTGTACAATGAGCAGTTCTTC.

This chain uses TRBV10-3 with TRBJ1-1; maybe TRBD1 (6 bases). This CDR3 region has 13 residues. The V end lost 4 bases, the J end lost 2 bases, and 8 bases lay between the germline ends. Per the germline V gene, CDR1 is ENHRY and CDR2 is SYGVKD. CDR3 sequence: CAISGTVNTEAFF. DNA for the CDR3: TGTGCCATCAGTGGGACAGTTAACACTGAAGCTTTCTTT.

The chain links TRBV15 to TRBJ1-5; TRBD1 aligns across 9 bases. J gave up 3 bases and V 3 bases, and 9 bases lay outside the gene matches. The CDR3 totals 17 residues. CDR1 and CDR2 (germline): LNHNV, YYDKDF (reference sequence). The CDR3 DNA reads TGTGCCACCAGCAGGGACCTGACAGGGGGGTTCAATCAGCCCCAGCATTTT. It specifies CATSRDLTGGFNQPQHF.

This chain connects TRBV5-1 to TRBJ2-1; TRBD1 or TRBD2 may be the D gene (5 bases each). V lost 0 bases and J 0 bases, leaving 7 bases between the germline ends. Germline lookup yields CDR1 SGHRS and CDR2 YFSETQ. The CDR3 spans 15 residues. Here the CDR3 DNA reads TGCGCCAGCAGCTTGGATGGGGGCTCCTACAATGAGCAGTTCTTC. Translation: CASSLDGGSYNEQFF.

The chain carries TRBV5-4 and TRBJ1-1, with 7 bases identical to TRBD1. This CDR3 has 13 amino acids. The trim removed 4 bases at V and 5 bases at J, leaving 5 bases unmatched. The V gene's germline CDR1 is SGHNT and CDR2 YYREEE (reference sequence). The CDR3: CASSAPGGTEAFF. In DNA form, the CDR3 reads TGTGCCAGCAGCGCCCCAGGGGGTACTGAAGCTTTCTTT.

This clone has only a few counts. The chain carries TRBV6-1 and TRBJ1-1; no definite D call. Trimming stripped 5 bases from V and 7 bases from J, with 11 bases between. Germline V lookup: CDR1 MNHNS, CDR2 SASEGT. The CDR3 loop spans 12 amino acids. CDR3 protein: CASSPSQFEAFF. CDR3 sequence (DNA): TGTGCCAGCAGTCCGAGCCAATTTGAAGCTTTCTTT.

The V gene is TRBV5-6, the J gene TRBJ2-2; D is ambiguous. Germline assignment: CDR1 SGHDT and CDR2 YYEEEE. The germline V and J ends were trimmed by 2 bases and 6 bases, with 17 bases remaining between them. CDR3 length equals 16 residues. CDR3: CASSFGWADRAGELFF. The CDR3 region has the DNA TGTGCCAGCAGCTTCGGGTGGGCAGACCGAGCCGGGGAGCTGTTTTTT.

The chain employs TRBV27 and TRBJ1-5; TRBD1 aligns across 7 bases. Germline CDR1 reads MNHEY; CDR2 reads SMNVEV (reference sequence). After removal of 4 bases from V and 0 bases from J, the junction contained 3 bases not matched to a gene. CDR3 size: 15 residues. This CDR3 is CASSSGQHSNQPQHF. The DNA of the CDR3 is TGTGCCAGCAGTTCGGGACAGCATAGCAATCAGCCCCAGCATTTT.

The V gene is TRBV9, the J gene TRBJ2-1; perhaps D is TRBD1 or TRBD2 (5 bases each). This CDR3 has 13 amino acids. The V and J ends lost 3 bases and 9 bases respectively, with 13 bases between them. The germline CDR1 and CDR2 sequences are SGDLS and YYNGEE. CDR3: CASSGPGRSEQFF. The CDR3 DNA sequence: TGTGCCAGCAGCGGCCCGGGACGTTCTGAGCAGTTCTTC. Using reference TRBV9 and TRBJ2-1 for the parts outside the CDR3, the full variable domain is DSGVTQTPKHLITATGQRVTLRCSPRSGDLSVYWYQQSLDQGLQFLIQYYNGEERAKGNILERFSAQQFPDLHSELNLSSLELGDSALYFCASSGPGRSEQFFGPGTRLTVL.

The chain couples TRBV6-1 to TRBJ1-4, with unresolved D. Per germline, CDR1 MNHNS and CDR2 SASEGT. This CDR3 contains 11 residues. V lost 6 bases and J 7 bases, leaving 6 bases between the germline ends. The CDR3 loop is CASSYTEKLFF. The CDR3 coding sequence is TGTGCCAGCAGCTACACTGAAAAACTGTTTTTT.

The chain uses TRBV10-3 and TRBJ1-5, with D possibly being TRBD1 (6 bases). CDR3 length: 15 residues. V gave up 3 bases and J gave up 6 bases, with 15 bases separating them. Per germline, CDR1 ENHRY and CDR2 SYGVKD. CDR3 nucleotide sequence: TGTGCCATCAGTGACTCGAGGGCAGGGGTTCAGCCCCAGCATTTT. Its protein is CAISDSRAGVQPQHF.

J is TRBJ2-5 and V is TRBV30, with TRBD2 matching over 7 bases. With V trimmed by 5 bases and J by 1 base, 4 bases remained unmatched. This CDR3 region has 13 residues. Germline assignment: CDR1 GTSNPN and CDR2 SVGIG (reference sequence). CDR3 DNA: TGTGCCTGGTGTTGGACTAGCCAAGAGACCCAGTACTTC. Translation gives CAWCWTSQETQYF.

The CDR3 loop is CASRNDRDTYEQYF. The CDR3 DNA reads TGTGCCAGTAGGAACGACAGGGATACCTACGAGCAGTACTTC. The J gene is TRBJ2-7, the V gene TRBV19, with 7 bases identical to TRBD1. The trim removed 6 bases at V and 2 bases at J, leaving 7 bases unmatched. CDR3 length: 14 residues. Germline loops: CDR1 LNHDA, CDR2 SQIVND (reference sequence).

This clone was seen only a few times. This chain links TRBV29-1 with TRBJ1-1; D unclear. The CDR3 is made up of 13 amino acids. Germline V lookup: CDR1 SQVTM, CDR2 ANQGSEA. The V end lost 5 bases, the J end lost 2 bases, and 12 bases lay between the germline ends. CDR3 protein: CSVMFGANTEAFF. CDR3 DNA sequence: TGCAGCGTTATGTTCGGAGCAAACACTGAAGCTTTCTTT.

This chain links TRBV5-6 with TRBJ2-2; no definite D call. Germline CDR1 reads SGHDT; CDR2 reads YYEEEE. The CDR3 length is 15 residues. The V gene lost 1 base and the J gene lost 3 bases, with 10 bases spanning the gap. In nucleotides, the CDR3 is TGTGCCAGCAGCTTGCGGGTACGGGACACCGGGGAGCTGTTTTTT. The encoded protein is CASSLRVRDTGELFF.

The CDR3 reads CASSPRGQGSNQPQHF. In DNA, the CDR3 is TGTGCCAGCAGTCCCCGAGGACAGGGTAGCAATCAGCCCCAGCATTTT. V and J are TRBV28 and TRBJ1-5, with 8 bases lining up with TRBD1. V was clipped by 5 bases and J by 0 bases; unmatched bases: 6. The CDR3 is 16 residues long. Looked up from germline, CDR1 is MDHEN and CDR2 is SYDVKM.

This clone occurred a few times. The chain uses TRBV29-1 and TRBJ2-1; 12 bases are shared with TRBD2. This CDR3 is 21 amino acids long. V lost 7 bases and J lost 0; bases outside the gene matches: 22. Germline lookup yields CDR1 SQVTM and CDR2 ANQGSEA. CDR3 nucleotide sequence: TGCAGCGGCGTTACAACTCTACCGGGACTAGCGGGCTTAAGCTCCTACAATGAGCAGTTCTTC. Translation gives CSGVTTLPGLAGLSSYNEQFF.

The chain has TRBV5-4 and TRBJ2-2; TRBD2 matches at 8 bases. Trimming at V came to 4 bases and at J to 2 bases, leaving 7 bases not matched to a gene. Germline CDR1 and CDR2: SGHNT and YYREEE (reference sequence). The CDR3 contains 16 residues. The CDR3 bases are TGTGCCAGCAGCCCCGCGATAGCGGGAAACACCGGGGAGCTGTTTTTT. This codes for CASSPAIAGNTGELFF. Variable domain in full (rest from reference TRBV5-4 and TRBJ2-2): ETGVTQSPTHLIKTRGQQVTLRCSSQSGHNTVSWYQQALGQGPQFIFQYYREEENGRGNFPPRFSGLQFPNYSSELNVNALELDDSALYLCASSPAIAGNTGELFFGEGSRLTVL.

The rearrangement links TRBV6-5 to TRBJ2-2; the D gene is possibly TRBD1 (5 bases). Trimming took off 7 bases at V and 1 base at J, with 13 bases between the two ends. The CDR3 extends over 15 amino acids. The V gene's germline CDR1 is MNHEY and CDR2 SVGAGI. The CDR3 here is CASNTGLLNTGELFF. Written as DNA, the CDR3 is TGTGCCAGCAACACAGGATTGCTGAACACCGGGGAGCTGTTTTTT.

The V gene is TRBV5-1, the J gene TRBJ2-3; D gene unclear. Germline V gene data show CDR1 as SGHRS and CDR2 as YFSETQ. The CDR3 totals 12 residues. Trimming shortened V by 5 bases and J by 4 bases, and 8 bases separated the two germline ends. The DNA of the CDR3 is TGCGCCAGCAGAGTATCCGCAGATACGCAGTATTTT. Translated: CASRVSADTQYF. The variable domain in full, completed from reference TRBV5-1 and TRBJ2-3, reads KAGVTQTPRYLIKTRGQQVTLSCSPISGHRSVSWYQQTPGQGLQFLFEYFSETQRNKGNFPGRFSGRQFSNSRSEMNVSTLELGDSALYLCASRVSADTQYFGPGTRLTVL.

This chain uses TRBV5-1 with TRBJ2-5; 8 nucleotides match TRBD1. Germline loops: CDR1 SGHRS, CDR2 YFSETQ. Germline trimming cut 4 bases from V and 5 bases from J; bases unmatched to any gene: 13. The CDR3 covers 16 residues. Here the CDR3 DNA reads TGCGCCAGCAGCCTCAACCCGACAGGGGTGAGGGAGACCCAGTACTTC. Encoded protein: CASSLNPTGVRETQYF.

The gene calls are TRBV7-6 and TRBJ1-6; possible D gene TRBD1, 6 bases. This CDR3 spans 16 amino acids. Germline loops: CDR1 SGHVS, CDR2 FNYEAQ. V lost 0 bases, J lost 5 bases, and 11 bases lay in between. The CDR3 DNA reads as TGTGCCAGCAGCTTAGCGGGGACATCTCATAATTCACCCCTCCACTTT. As protein: CASSLAGTSHNSPLHF.

This sequence joins TRBV12-5 and TRBJ1-2, with D possibly matching TRBD1 (6 bases). CDR1 and CDR2 (germline): LGHNT, FRNRAP. Trimming took off 0 bases at V and 2 bases at J, with 19 bases between the two ends. This CDR3 is built from 18 residues. CDR3 in DNA: TGTGCTAGTGGTTTGGTATCGGGAGTGGGACAACTGAACTATGGCTACACCTTC. Encoded protein: CASGLVSGVGQLNYGYTF.

The V and J genes are TRBV19 and TRBJ2-3; D possibly uses TRBD1 or TRBD2 (6 bases each). Germline V CDR1 and CDR2: LNHDA, SQIVND (reference sequence). V shed 7 bases and J shed 2 bases, with 16 bases lying between them. The CDR3 sequence is 15 residues long. The CDR3 DNA is TGTGCCAGTATGGGCGGGACATACCTCACAGATACGCAGTATTTT. It yields the protein CASMGGTYLTDTQYF. Combining the CDR3 with reference TRBV19 and TRBJ2-3 gives the whole variable domain DGGITQSPKYLFRKEGQNVTLSCEQNLNHDAMYWYRQDPGQGLRLIYYSQIVNDFQKGDIAEGYSVSREKKESFPLTVTSAQKNPTAFYLCASMGGTYLTDTQYFGPGTRLTVL.

The rearrangement links TRBV4-2 to TRBJ2-1, with D maybe TRBD2 (7 bases). The CDR3 totals 14 residues. V lost 2 bases to trimming and J lost 7 bases, with 12 bases between them. Germline loops: CDR1 LGHNA, CDR2 YNFKEQ. As DNA, the CDR3 is TGTGCCAGCAGCCAAATGGGGGGGCCGAATGAGCAGTTCTTC. Translated, it gives CASSQMGGPNEQFF.